These 19 T cell receptor beta chains originate from one sample sequenced in a study of blood T cells in healthy people across ages. The authors ran a second PCR of roughly 7 to 11 cycles using a sample-barcoded 5' primer and a J-beta primer mix. One entry per CDR3 protein results from TCRdb running MiXCR on the 5' RACE reads. The sample lists hundreds of thousands of distinct CDR3 sequences; just under 25% were seen once. This same sample was also part of a study on T cells of mothers and their children.

The sequenced sample consisted of blood. These receptors originate from a boy aged 5 to 17 in good health.

This sequence joins TRBV10-3 and TRBJ1-2; weak D call: TRBD1 (6 bases). The CDR3 consists of 12 residues. The V gene lost 6 bases and the J gene lost 8 bases, with 13 bases spanning the gap. The germline V gene encodes CDR1 ENHRY and CDR2 SYGVKD. As DNA, the CDR3 is TGTGCCATCAGAGAAACAGGGTCCGGCTACACCTTC. Its translation is CAIRETGSGYTF.

The V call is TRBV7-9, the J call TRBJ2-4; 7 bases fit TRBD1. Trimming took 5 bases from V and 7 from J; bases not matched to a gene: 8. Germline CDR1 is SEHNR and CDR2 is FQNEAQ (reference sequence). The CDR3 contains 14 residues. The CDR3 bases are TGTGCCAGCAGCCCTCCGGGACAGTCGAACATTCAGTACTTC. Protein sequence: CASSPPGQSNIQYF.

The rearrangement uses TRBV29-1 and TRBJ2-5; D possibly corresponds to TRBD2 (6 bases). The J call may be mistaken, given a closer DNA end match to TRBJ2-1. CDR1 is SQVTM and CDR2 is ANQGSEA in the germline V gene. The CDR3 has 12 amino acids. The CDR3 reads CSVLGGRNEQFF. In DNA, the CDR3 is TGCAGCGTTCTCGGGGGTCGAAATGAGCAGTTCTTC.

This CDR3 reads CASSAGVGYGYTF. Here the CDR3 DNA reads TGTGCCAGCAGCGCAGGGGTGGGCTATGGCTACACCTTC. V is TRBV7-2 and J is TRBJ1-2, with D maybe TRBD1 (6 bases). V was shortened by 5 bases and J by 4 bases, with 11 bases between the two germline ends. The CDR3 is 13 amino acids. The germline V gene encodes CDR1 SGHTA and CDR2 FQGNSA.

This clonotype has only a few counts. The chain's CDR3 is CASSLVTATEAFF. CDR3 sequence (DNA): TGTGCCAGCAGCTTAGTGACAGCTACTGAAGCTTTCTTT. V gene TRBV3-1 combines with J gene TRBJ1-1; TRBD1 is a possible D gene (5 bases). In germline, CDR1 is LGHDT, CDR2 YNNKEL (reference sequence). The CDR3 loop spans 13 amino acids. V was cut by 5 bases and J by 5 bases, with 12 bases left in between.

This clonotype was counted a few times. One end of the junction varies from germline; a read error may be responsible. The V and J genes are TRBV27 and TRBJ2-1; the match to TRBD2 covers 9 bases. The germline V gene encodes CDR1 MNHEY and CDR2 SMNVEV (reference sequence). The CDR3 has 15 residues. The CDR3 DNA sequence: TGTGCCAGCAGCACCCGACTAGCGGTGCAAGAGACCCAGCACTTC. Translation: CASSTRLAVQETQHF.

This chain uses TRBV2 with TRBJ1-5, with a weak D call TRBD1 (6 bases). This CDR3 comprises 17 residues. CDR1 and CDR2 (germline): SNHLY, FYNNEI. With 3 bases removed from V and 4 bases from J, the gap between germline ends came to 19 bases. The CDR3 sequence is CASSEGLQGARNQPQHF. The CDR3 DNA follows: TGTGCCAGCAGTGAGGGTTTACAGGGCGCCCGAAATCAGCCCCAGCATTTT.

This clonotype was seen more than once but under ten times. The CDR3: CASSSDSSNQPQHF. CDR3 nucleotide sequence: TGTGCCAGCAGTTCTGACAGTAGCAATCAGCCCCAGCATTTT. The chain couples TRBV7-2 to TRBJ1-5; maybe TRBD1 (5 bases). Germline-derived CDR1 and CDR2 are SGHTA and FQGNSA. The V and J ends lost 6 bases and 0 bases respectively, with 9 bases between them. There are 14 residues in the CDR3.

The chain links TRBV5-5 to TRBJ2-7, with 8 bases that match TRBD1. CDR1 is SGHKS and CDR2 is YYEKEE in the germline V gene (reference sequence). With 4 bases clipped from V and 1 base from J, the junction kept 7 bases outside the gene matches. The CDR3 is 15 residues long. For the CDR3, the DNA is TGTGCCAGCAGCCCCGCCCAGGGGGCTTCCTACGAGCAGTACTTC. Amino acids: CASSPAQGASYEQYF.

This clonotype was detected a few times. The gene calls are TRBV6-1 and TRBJ1-6; D is unresolved. Germline CDR1 and CDR2: MNHNS and SASEGT. V was cut by 4 bases and J by 8 bases, with 12 bases left in between. The CDR3 has 14 residues. CDR3: CASSVQPKDSPLHF. In DNA form, the CDR3 reads TGTGCCAGCAGTGTCCAGCCTAAAGATTCACCCCTCCACTTT.

J is TRBJ2-3 and V is TRBV5-6, with 9 positions matching TRBD2. The CDR3 contains 16 residues. CDR1 and CDR2 from the germline V gene are SGHDT and YYEEEE. V dropped 0 bases and J dropped 5; count of bases not matched to a gene: 7. The CDR3 spells CASSLDSGGNKDTQYF. CDR3 bases: TGTGCCAGCAGCTTGGATAGCGGGGGTAATAAAGATACGCAGTATTTT.

Only a few counts were recorded for this clonotype. The V gene is TRBV7-9, the J gene TRBJ2-5; D is uncertain. Germline V gene lookup returns CDR1 SEHNR and CDR2 FQNEAQ (reference sequence). CDR3 length: 14 residues. With 2 bases removed from V and 11 bases from J, the gap between germline ends came to 18 bases. As DNA, the CDR3 is TGTGCCAGCAGCTTATCTGGTCTAGAGCTTGAGCAGTACTTC. This codes for CASSLSGLELEQYF.

This chain joins TRBV9 and TRBJ1-6, with D perhaps matching TRBD1 (6 bases). Germline CDR1 and CDR2: SGDLS and YYNGEE. This CDR3 has 19 amino acids. V was shortened by 0 bases and J by 0 bases, with 16 bases between the two germline ends. CDR3 residues: CASSVGEGGLGSYNSPLHF. CDR3 DNA sequence: TGTGCCAGCAGCGTAGGTGAAGGGGGACTGGGCTCCTATAATTCACCCCTCCACTTT.

This chain joins TRBV18 and TRBJ1-3; D uncertain. This CDR3 is 15 amino acids long. V shed 5 bases and J shed 4 bases, with 15 bases lying between them. From germline, CDR1 is KGHSH and CDR2 LQKENI. The CDR3 coding sequence is TGTGCCAGCTCATCCTTGGCAGCAGACGGAAACACCATATATTTT. As protein: CASSSLAADGNTIYF.

V and J are TRBV29-1 and TRBJ1-1; D uncertain. The CDR3 spans 13 residues. The V gene lost 3 bases and the J gene lost 1 base, with 9 bases spanning the gap. Germline loops: CDR1 SQVTM, CDR2 ANQGSEA. CDR3 in amino acids: CSVDAEPNTEAFF. Written as DNA, the CDR3 is TGCAGCGTTGATGCAGAACCGAACACTGAAGCTTTCTTT.

This clonotype was observed a few times. The J gene is TRBJ1-2, the V gene TRBV7-8; TRBD1 matches at 7 bases. The CDR3 is made up of 17 amino acids. Per germline, CDR1 SGHVS and CDR2 FQNEAQ. The V segment lost 0 bases and the J segment 7 bases; nucleotides outside the gene matches: 14. As DNA, the CDR3 is TGTGCCAGCAGCTTAGCTGAGGGGGCAGGGATTATCGGTGGCTACACCTTC. This gives the protein CASSLAEGAGIIGGYTF. The full variable domain, rest sourced from reference TRBV7-8 and TRBJ1-2, is GAGVSQSPRYKVAKRGQDVALRCDPISGHVSLFWYQQALGQGPEFLTYFQNEAQLDKSGLPSDRFFAERPEGSVSTLKIQRTQQEDSAVYLCASSLAEGAGIIGGYTFGSGTRLTVV.

This clonotype was seen only once. The chain recombines TRBV12-3 or TRBV12-4 with TRBJ2-5, with D perhaps matching TRBD1 (5 bases). There are 14 residues in the CDR3. Trimming cost V 3 bases and J 5 bases, with 13 bases left between them. CDR3 DNA: TGTGCCAGCAGTTTTGTTGTGGGGCTGGAGACCCAGTACTTC. This sequence encodes CASSFVVGLETQYF.

Many counts were recorded for this clonotype. The J gene is TRBJ1-1, the V gene TRBV9; D uncertain. Germline CDR1 SGDLS, CDR2 YYNGEE. The CDR3 sequence is 17 residues long. V shed 2 bases and J shed 1 base, with 18 bases lying between them. The CDR3 DNA follows: TGTGCCAGCAGCGTTTCTCTTAGGGAACCCGGGAACACTGAAGCTTTCTTT. Protein sequence: CASSVSLREPGNTEAFF.

This clonotype was seen more than once but under ten times. This chain connects TRBV10-3 to TRBJ2-2; 10 bases match TRBD1. CDR1 is ENHRY and CDR2 is SYGVKD in the germline V gene. The CDR3 runs to 16 residues. V was pared by 3 bases and J by 5 bases, with 6 bases of the junction left unmatched. The CDR3 spells CAISDPGQGRTGELFF. The DNA of the CDR3 is TGTGCCATCAGTGACCCGGGACAGGGGCGAACCGGGGAGCTGTTTTTT.